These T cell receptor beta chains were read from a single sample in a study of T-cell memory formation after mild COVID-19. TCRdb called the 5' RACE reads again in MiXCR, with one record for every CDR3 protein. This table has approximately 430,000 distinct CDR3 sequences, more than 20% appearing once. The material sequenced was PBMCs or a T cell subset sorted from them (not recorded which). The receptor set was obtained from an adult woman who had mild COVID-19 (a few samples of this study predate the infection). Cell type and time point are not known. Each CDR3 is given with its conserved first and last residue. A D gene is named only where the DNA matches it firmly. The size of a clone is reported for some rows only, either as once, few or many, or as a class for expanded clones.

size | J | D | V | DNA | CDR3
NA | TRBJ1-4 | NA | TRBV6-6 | TGTGCCAGCAGTTACTCGGGTCAGGCTAATGAAAAACTGTTTTTT | CASSYSGQANEKLFF
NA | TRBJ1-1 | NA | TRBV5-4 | TGTGCCAGCAGCTTTCTCGTCCAGGGGCTGAACACTGAAGCTTTCTTT | CASSFLVQGLNTEAFF
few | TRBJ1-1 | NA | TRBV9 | TGTGCCAGCAGCGTAGACAGGGTGAACACTGAAGCTTTCTTT | CASSVDRVNTEAFF
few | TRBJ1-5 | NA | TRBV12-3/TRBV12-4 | TGTGCCAGCAGTTTATGGGGGAGAGGGGAGCCCCAGCATTTT | CASSLWGRGEPQHF
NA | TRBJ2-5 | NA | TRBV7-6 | TGTGCCAGCAGCTTACTTATCGGGGCTAGGGGTGTCGCGGAGACCCAGTACTTC | CASSLLIGARGVAETQYF
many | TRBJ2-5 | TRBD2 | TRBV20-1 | TGCAGTGCAAACCCTAGCGGGGGGCCTGAAGAGACCCAGTACTTC | CSANPSGGPEETQYF
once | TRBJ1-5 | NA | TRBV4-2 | TGTGCCAGCAGCCAAGTACTCCGCCGGGGGAATCAGCCCCAGCATTTT | CASSQVLRRGNQPQHF
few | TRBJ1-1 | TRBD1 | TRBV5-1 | TGCGCCAGCACCCGGGGTACAGGGGCCACTGAAGCTTTCTTT | CASTRGTGATEAFF
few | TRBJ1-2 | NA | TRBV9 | TGTGCCAGCAGCGTCACCAGGGACGGGAATGGCTACACCTTC | CASSVTRDGNGYTF
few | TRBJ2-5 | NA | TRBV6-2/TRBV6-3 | TGTGCCAGCAGTTACCATGAGTTGGAGACCCAGTACTTC | CASSYHELETQYF
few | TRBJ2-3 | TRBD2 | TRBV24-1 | TGTGCCACCAGTGATTTCCCCGGACTAGCCGATACGCAGTATTTT | CATSDFPGLADTQYF
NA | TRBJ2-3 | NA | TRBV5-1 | TGCGCCAGCAGCCCATCGTCAAACACAGATACGCAGTATTTT | CASSPSSNTDTQYF
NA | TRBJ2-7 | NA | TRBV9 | TGTGCCAGCAGCGCGCTTGAGGACGAGCAGTACTTC | CASSALEDEQYF
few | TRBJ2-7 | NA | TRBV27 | TGTGCCAGCAGTTTATACCCCATTCGGGAGCAGTACTTC | CASSLYPIREQYF
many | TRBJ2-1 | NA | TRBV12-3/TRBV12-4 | TGTGCCAGCAGCTCAAGTCCAGGTGGGAATGAGCAGTTCTTC | CASSSSPGGNEQFF
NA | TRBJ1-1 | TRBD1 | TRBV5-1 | TGCGCCAGCAGCTTGGAGGGGGCCCCGAACACTGAAGCTTTCTTT | CASSLEGAPNTEAFF
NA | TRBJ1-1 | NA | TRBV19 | TGTGCCAGTAGTATAAGTGAGGGGTGGACTGAAGCTTTCTTT | CASSISEGWTEAFF
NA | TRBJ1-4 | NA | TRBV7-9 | TGTGCCAGCACCCTAGCGGGGAGCGATGAAAAACTGTTTTTT | CASTLAGSDEKLFF
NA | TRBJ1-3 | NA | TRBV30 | TGTGCCTGGCTGATAGCAGGGGGAAACACCATATATTTT | CAWLIAGGNTIYF